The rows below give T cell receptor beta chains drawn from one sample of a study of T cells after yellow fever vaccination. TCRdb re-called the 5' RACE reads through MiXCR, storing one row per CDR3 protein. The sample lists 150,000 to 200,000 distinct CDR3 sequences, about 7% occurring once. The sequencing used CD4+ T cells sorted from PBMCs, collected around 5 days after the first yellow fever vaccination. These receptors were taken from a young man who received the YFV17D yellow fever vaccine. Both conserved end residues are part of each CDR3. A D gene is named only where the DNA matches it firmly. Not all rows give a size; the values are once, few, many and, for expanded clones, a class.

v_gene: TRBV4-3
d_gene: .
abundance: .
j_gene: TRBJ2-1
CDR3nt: TGCGCCAGCAGCGGGACCCTCGGGGGCTCCTACAATGAGCAGTTCTTC
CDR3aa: CASSGTLGGSYNEQFF

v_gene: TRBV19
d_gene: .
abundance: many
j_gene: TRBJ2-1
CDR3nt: TGTGCCAGTACTCCCCGAGGGGGAGCTTACAATGAGCAGTTCTTC
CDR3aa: CASTPRGGAYNEQFF

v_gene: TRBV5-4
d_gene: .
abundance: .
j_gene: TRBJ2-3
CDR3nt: TGTGCCAGCAGCCCGGGCGCACTAGCCCGCACAGATACGCAGTATTTT
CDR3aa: CASSPGALARTDTQYF

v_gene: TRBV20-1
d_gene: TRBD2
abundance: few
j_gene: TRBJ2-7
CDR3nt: TGCAGTGCTCCCGCCGGGAGTAAGCGGGGGGGTCTCTACGAGCAGTACTTC
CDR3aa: CSAPAGSKRGGLYEQYF

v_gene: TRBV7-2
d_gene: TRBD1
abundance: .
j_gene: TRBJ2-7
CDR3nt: TGTGCCAGCAGCCAGGGGGCGGGCAGGGGGCGTTACGAGCAGTACTTC
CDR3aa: CASSQGAGRGRYEQYF

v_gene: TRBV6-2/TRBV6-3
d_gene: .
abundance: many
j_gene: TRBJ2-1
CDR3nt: TGTGCCAGCAGGCGAGACGTGGGACACCTCTCCTACAATGAGCAGTTCTTC
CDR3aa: CASRRDVGHLSYNEQFF

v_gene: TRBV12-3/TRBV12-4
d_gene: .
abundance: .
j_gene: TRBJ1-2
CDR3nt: TGTGCCAGCAGCCGAGCAAACTATGGCTACACCTTC
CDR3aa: CASSRANYGYTF

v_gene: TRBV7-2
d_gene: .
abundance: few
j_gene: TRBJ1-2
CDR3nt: TGTGCCAGCAGCCTACCGGGACTCAACTATGGCTACACCTTC
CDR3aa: CASSLPGLNYGYTF

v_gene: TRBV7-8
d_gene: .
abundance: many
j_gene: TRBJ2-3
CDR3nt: TGTGCCAGCAGCTTTTCTAGTGCTAGCACAGATACGCAGTATTTT
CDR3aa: CASSFSSASTDTQYF

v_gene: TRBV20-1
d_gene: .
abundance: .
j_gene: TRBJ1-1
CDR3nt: TGCAGTGCTAGGACGGGGTCTCCTCTAGTTACTGAAGCTTTCTTT
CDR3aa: CSARTGSPLVTEAFF

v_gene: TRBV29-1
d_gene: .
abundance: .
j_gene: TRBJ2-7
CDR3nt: TGCAGCGTTGAAGATTCACAGTGTCAGTACTTC
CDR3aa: CSVEDSQCQYF

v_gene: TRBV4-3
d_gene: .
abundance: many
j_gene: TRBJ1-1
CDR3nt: TGCGCCAGCAAGAGGGGCGGTGGCACTGAAGCTTTCTTT
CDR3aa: CASKRGGGTEAFF

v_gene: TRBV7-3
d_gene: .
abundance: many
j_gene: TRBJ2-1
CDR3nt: TGTGCCAGCAGCCCCAACGGAGGAGGTGCATACAATGAGCAGTTCTTC
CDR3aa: CASSPNGGGAYNEQFF

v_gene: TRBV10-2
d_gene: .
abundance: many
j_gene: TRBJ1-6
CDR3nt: TGCGCCAGCAGTCGCCTGACCAATTCACCCCTCCACTTT
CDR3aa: CASSRLTNSPLHF

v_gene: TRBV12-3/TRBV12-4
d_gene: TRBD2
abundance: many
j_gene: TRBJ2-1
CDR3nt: TGTGCCAGCAGGTCAGGTAGCGGGGTAGGCTCCTACAATGAGCAGTTCTTC
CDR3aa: CASRSGSGVGSYNEQFF

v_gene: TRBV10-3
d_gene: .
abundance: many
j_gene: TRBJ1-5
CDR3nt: TGTGCCATCAGCCGACAGGAGGATCAGCCCCAGCATTTT
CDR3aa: CAISRQEDQPQHF

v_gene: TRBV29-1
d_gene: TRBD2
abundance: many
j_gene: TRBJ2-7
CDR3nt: TGCAGCGTTGGGCTAGCGGTCTCCTACGAGCAGTACTTC
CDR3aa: CSVGLAVSYEQYF

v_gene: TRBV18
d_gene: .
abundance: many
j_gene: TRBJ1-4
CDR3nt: TGTGCCAGCTCACCAAGTCACGATATCTATGAAAAACTGTTTTTT
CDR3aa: CASSPSHDIYEKLFF

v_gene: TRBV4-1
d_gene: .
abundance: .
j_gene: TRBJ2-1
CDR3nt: TGCGCCAGCAGCGTCGGGGGAGTCTACAATGAGCAGTTCTTC
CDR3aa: CASSVGGVYNEQFF

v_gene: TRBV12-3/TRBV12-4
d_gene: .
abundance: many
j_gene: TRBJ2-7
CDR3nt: TGTGCCAGCAGTTTACGGAGTATCGGTTACGAGCAGTACTTC
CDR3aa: CASSLRSIGYEQYF

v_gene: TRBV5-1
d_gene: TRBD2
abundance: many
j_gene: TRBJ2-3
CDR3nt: TGCGCCAGCAGTTCATGGAGCGGGGGTAGCACAGATACGCAGTATTTT
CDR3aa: CASSSWSGGSTDTQYF

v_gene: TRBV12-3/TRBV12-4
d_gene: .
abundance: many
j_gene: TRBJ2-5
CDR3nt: TGTGCCAGCATCGGCCAGGGTAAAGAGACCCAGTACTTC
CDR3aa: CASIGQGKETQYF

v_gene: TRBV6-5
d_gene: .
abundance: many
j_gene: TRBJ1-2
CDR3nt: TGTGCCAGCAGTTACTCCGGCCAGCTCGGAAGCTACACCTTC
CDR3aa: CASSYSGQLGSYTF

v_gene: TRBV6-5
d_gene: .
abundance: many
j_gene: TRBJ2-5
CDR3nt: TGTGCCAGCAGTTACTCGGGAGGGGACAGGACCCAGTACTTC
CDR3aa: CASSYSGGDRTQYF

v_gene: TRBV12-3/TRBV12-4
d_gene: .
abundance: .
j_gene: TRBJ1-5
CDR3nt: TGTGCCAGCAGTTTAGGAACCGATCAGCCCCAGCATTTT
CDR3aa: CASSLGTDQPQHF

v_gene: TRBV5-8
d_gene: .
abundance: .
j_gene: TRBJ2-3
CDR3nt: TGTGCCAGCAGCTTCCGTCAGCGCACAGATACGCAGTATTTT
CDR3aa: CASSFRQRTDTQYF

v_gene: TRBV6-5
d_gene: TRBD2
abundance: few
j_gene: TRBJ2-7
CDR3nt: TGTGCCAGCAGTTCTACTAGCGGGGGGGTCGAGCAGTACTTC
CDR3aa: CASSSTSGGVEQYF

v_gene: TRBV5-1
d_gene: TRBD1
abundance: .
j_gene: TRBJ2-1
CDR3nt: TGCGCCAGCAGCTTGTCCTCCGGCGGGACAGGGGGATATGAGCAGTTCTTC
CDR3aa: CASSLSSGGTGGYEQFF

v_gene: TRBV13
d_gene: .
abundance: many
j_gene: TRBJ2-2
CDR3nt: TGTGCCAGCAGCCCAGAGGGGTTCAGGGTGGATGACACCGGGGAGCTGTTTTTT
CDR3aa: CASSPEGFRVDDTGELFF

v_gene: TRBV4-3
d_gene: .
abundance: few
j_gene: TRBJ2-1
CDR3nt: TGCGCCAGCAGCCAGAACCCCGAGAGCTCCTACAATGAGCAGTTCTTC
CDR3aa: CASSQNPESSYNEQFF

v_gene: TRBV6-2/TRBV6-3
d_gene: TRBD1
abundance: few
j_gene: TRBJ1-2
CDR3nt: TGTGCCAGCCATCAGGCAGGGGGCCATGGCTACACCTTC
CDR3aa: CASHQAGGHGYTF

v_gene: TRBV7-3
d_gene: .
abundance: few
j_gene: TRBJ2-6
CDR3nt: TGTGCCAGCAGCCCCAGTGGGACCGCGATCTCTGGGGCCAACGTCCTGACTTTC
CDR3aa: CASSPSGTAISGANVLTF

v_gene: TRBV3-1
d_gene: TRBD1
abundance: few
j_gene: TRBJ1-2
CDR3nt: TGTGCCAGCAGCCAAGGACAGGGAGGGGGCGGCTATGGCTACACCTTC
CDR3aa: CASSQGQGGGGYGYTF